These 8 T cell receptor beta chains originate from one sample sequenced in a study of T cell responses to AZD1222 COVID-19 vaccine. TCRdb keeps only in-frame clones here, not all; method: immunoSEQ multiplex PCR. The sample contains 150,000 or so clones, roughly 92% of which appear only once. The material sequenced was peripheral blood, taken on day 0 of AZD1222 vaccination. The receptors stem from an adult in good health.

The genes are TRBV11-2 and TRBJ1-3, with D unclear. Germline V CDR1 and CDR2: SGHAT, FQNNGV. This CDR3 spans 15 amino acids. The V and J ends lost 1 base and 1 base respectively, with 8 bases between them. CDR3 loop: CASSLGAVSGNTIYF. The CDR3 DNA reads TGTGCCAGCAGCTTAGGGGCCGTTTCTGGAAACACCATATATTTT.

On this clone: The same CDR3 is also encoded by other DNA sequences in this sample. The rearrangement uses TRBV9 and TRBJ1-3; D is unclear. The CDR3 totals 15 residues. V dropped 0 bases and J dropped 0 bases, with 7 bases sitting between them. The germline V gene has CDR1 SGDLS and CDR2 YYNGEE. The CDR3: CASSVVGLSGNTIYF. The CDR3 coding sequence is TGTGCCAGCAGCGTAGTAGGCCTCTCTGGAAACACCATATATTTT. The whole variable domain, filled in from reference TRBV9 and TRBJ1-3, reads DSGVTQTPKHLITATGQRVTLRCSPRSGDLSVYWYQQSLDQGLQFLIQYYNGEERAKGNILERFSAQQFPDLHSELNLSSLELGDSALYFCASSVVGLSGNTIYFGEGSWLTVV.

CDR3 residues: CASSPRGGYTDTQYF. Here the CDR3 DNA reads TGTGCCAGCAGCCCCCGGGGCGGGTACACAGATACGCAGTATTTT. The chain combines TRBV7-3 with TRBJ2-3, with D possibly called TRBD1 or TRBD2 (5 bases each). Trimming removed 5 bases from V and 2 bases from J, with 14 bases in between. The CDR3 is 15 residues long. CDR1 SGHTA and CDR2 FQGTGA come from the germline V gene. Using reference TRBV7-3 and TRBJ2-3 for the parts outside the CDR3, the full variable domain is GAGVSQTPSNKVTEKGKYVELRCDPISGHTALYWYRQSLGQGPEFLIYFQGTGAADDSGLPNDRFFAVRPEGSVSTLKIQRTERGDSAVYLCASSPRGGYTDTQYFGPGTRLTVL.

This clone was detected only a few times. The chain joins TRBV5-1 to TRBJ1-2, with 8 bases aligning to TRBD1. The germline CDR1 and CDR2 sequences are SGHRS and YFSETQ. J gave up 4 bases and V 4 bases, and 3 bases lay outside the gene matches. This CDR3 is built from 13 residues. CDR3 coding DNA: TGCGCCAGCAGCCCCGGACAGGGCTATGGCTACACCTTC. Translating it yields CASSPGQGYGYTF.

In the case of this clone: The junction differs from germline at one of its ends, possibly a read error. The CDR3 region has the DNA TGTGCTAGCAGCTTAGCGATAAACGCCGGGGAGCTGTTTTTT. Translating gives CASSLAINAGELFF. V usage is TRBV7-7 and J usage is TRBJ2-2; D might be TRBD2 (5 bases). CDR3 length: 14 amino acids. The germline CDR1 and CDR2 sequences are SSHAT and FNYEAQ (reference sequence).

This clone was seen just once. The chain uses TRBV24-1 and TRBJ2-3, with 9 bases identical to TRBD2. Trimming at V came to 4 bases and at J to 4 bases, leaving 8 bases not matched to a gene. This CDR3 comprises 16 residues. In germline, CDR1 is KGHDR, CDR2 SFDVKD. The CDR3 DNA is TGTGCCACCAGTGACCCTAGCGGGATACATCCAGATACGCAGTATTTT. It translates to CATSDPSGIHPDTQYF.

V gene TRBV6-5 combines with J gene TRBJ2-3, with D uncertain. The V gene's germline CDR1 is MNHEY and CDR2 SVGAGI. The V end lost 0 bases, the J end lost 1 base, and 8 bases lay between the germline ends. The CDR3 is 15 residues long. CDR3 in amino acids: CASSYSAFGTDTQYF. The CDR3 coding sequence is TGTGCCAGCAGTTACTCGGCATTTGGCACAGATACGCAGTATTTT.

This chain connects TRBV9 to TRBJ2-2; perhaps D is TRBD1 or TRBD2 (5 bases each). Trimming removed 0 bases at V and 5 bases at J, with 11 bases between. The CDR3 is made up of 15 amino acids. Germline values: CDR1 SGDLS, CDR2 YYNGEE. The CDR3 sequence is CASSVAEGETGELFF. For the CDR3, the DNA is TGTGCCAGCAGCGTAGCCGAAGGGGAGACCGGGGAGCTGTTTTTT.